The rows below give T cell receptor beta chains drawn from one sample of a study of T cell responses to AZD1222 COVID-19 vaccine. Only in-frame clones appear in the TCRdb table, and some are missing; sequencing was by immunoSEQ multiplex PCR. The profile shows 250,000 to 300,000 clones, roughly 93% of them singletons. The specimen was peripheral blood, collected 28 days after the second AZD1222 dose. Source of these receptors: an adult who received the AZD1222 COVID-19 vaccine. CDR3s include the opening cysteine and the closing phenylalanine or tryptophan. D genes are given only for firm matches. Clone size is stated in some rows and not others, as once, few, many or a class when expanded.

size,D,J,V,CDR3,DNA
NA,NA,TRBJ1-1,TRBV6-5,CASSYSGRNTEAFF,TGTGCCAGCAGTTACTCGGGAAGAAACACTGAAGCTTTCTTT
NA,TRBD2,TRBJ2-1,TRBV6-2/TRBV6-3,CASSYGGSGSNEQFF,TGTGCCAGCAGTTACGGCGGTAGCGGGAGCAATGAGCAGTTCTTC
NA,NA,TRBJ2-7,TRBV19,CASSIDGTPYEQYF,TGTGCCAGTAGTATAGACGGGACACCTTACGAGCAGTACTTC
once,NA,TRBJ1-1,TRBV5-1,CASSLAGGYTEAFF,TGCGCCAGCAGCTTGGCCGGAGGATACACTGAAGCTTTCTTT
NA,NA,TRBJ2-5,TRBV7-9,CASSLGGVAQAQTQYF,TGTGCCAGCAGCTTAGGAGGGGTGGCTCAAGCCCAGACCCAGTACTTC
NA,NA,TRBJ1-5,TRBV28,CASSLILGQPQHF,TGTGCCAGCAGTTTGATCCTGGGACAGCCCCAGCATTTT
NA,TRBD1,TRBJ1-2,TRBV19,CASTAGGRGRDGYTF,TGTGCCAGTACCGCAGGGGGCAGGGGAAGAGATGGCTACACCTTC
NA,NA,TRBJ1-4,TRBV4-2,CASSQDPGRATNEKLFF,TGTGCCAGCAGCCAAGATCCCGGCAGGGCAACTAATGAAAAACTGTTTTTT
NA,NA,TRBJ1-5,TRBV4-1,CASSDGQPGGQPQHF,TGCGCCAGCAGCGATGGACAGCCCGGTGGCCAGCCCCAGCATTTT
NA,NA,TRBJ1-2,TRBV6-4,CASSPAGTNYGYTF,TGTGCCAGCAGTCCGGCAGGGACCAACTATGGCTACACCTTC
NA,TRBD1,TRBJ2-7,TRBV6-5,CASSYSWDRGREQYF,TGTGCCAGCAGTTACTCGTGGGACAGGGGGCGGGAGCAGTACTTC
NA,NA,TRBJ2-1,TRBV5-1,CASSLEGNEQFF,TGCGCCAGCAGCTTGGAGGGTAATGAGCAGTTCTTC
NA,NA,TRBJ1-2,TRBV7-8,CASSLEQQYGYTF,TGTGCCAGCAGCTTAGAACAGCAGTATGGCTACACCTTC
NA,TRBD1,TRBJ1-1,TRBV6-4,CASGLKVRGDRGPNTEAFF,TGTGCCAGCGGCCTCAAAGTCCGGGGGGACAGGGGGCCGAACACTGAAGCTTTCTTT
NA,NA,TRBJ1-2,TRBV28,CASTSGGGGGYTF,TGTGCCAGCACATCTGGGGGCGGGGGTGGCTACACCTTC
NA,NA,TRBJ2-3,TRBV9,CASSVDGDFTDTQYF,TGTGCCAGCAGCGTAGACGGCGACTTCACAGATACGCAGTATTTT
NA,NA,TRBJ1-4,TRBV5-5,CASSLVGATNEKLFF,TGTGCCAGCAGCCTGGTGGGGGCAACTAATGAAAAACTGTTTTTT
NA,NA,TRBJ1-2,TRBV6-5,CASRESDYGYTF,TGTGCCAGCAGGGAGTCCGACTATGGCTACACCTTC
once,TRBD2,TRBJ2-1,TRBV4-1,CASSQGGLAGLYNEQFF,TGCGCCAGCAGCCAAGGGGGACTAGCGGGCCTATACAATGAGCAGTTCTTC
once,TRBD2,TRBJ2-1,TRBV5-1,CASSLRTSPSNEQFF,TGCGCCAGCAGCTTGAGGACTAGCCCCTCCAATGAGCAGTTCTTC
NA,NA,TRBJ2-1,TRBV9,CASSAPGGDIYNEQFF,TGTGCCAGCAGCGCCCCAGGGGGGGACATCTACAATGAGCAGTTCTTC
once,NA,TRBJ1-2,TRBV5-1,CASSLEHSGYTF,TGCGCCAGCAGCTTGGAACACAGTGGCTACACCTTC
once,NA,TRBJ1-2,TRBV7-3,CASSPGRDYGYTF,TGTGCCAGCAGCCCCGGTCGGGACTATGGCTACACCTTC
NA,NA,TRBJ1-2,TRBV27,CASSFVADGYTF,TGTGCCAGCAGTTTCGTCGCGGATGGCTACACCTTC
NA,TRBD1,TRBJ1-6,TRBV19,CASTRGQGIGNSPLHF,TGTGCCAGTACAAGAGGACAGGGGATCGGTAATTCACCCCTCCACTTT
few,NA,TRBJ2-7,TRBV15,CATSRGGDSYEQYF,TGTGCCACCAGCAGAGGAGGGGACTCCTACGAGCAGTACTTC
NA,NA,TRBJ1-2,TRBV19,CASNEGTYGYTF,TGTGCCAGTAATGAGGGGACCTATGGCTACACCTTC
NA,NA,TRBJ1-6,TRBV7-3,CASSLSSYNSPLHF,TGTGCCAGCAGCTTGAGCTCCTATAATTCACCCCTCCACTTT
NA,TRBD1,TRBJ1-4,TRBV27,CASRDRVNEKLFF,TGTGCCAGCCGGGACAGGGTTAATGAAAAACTGTTTTTT
NA,NA,TRBJ2-3,TRBV5-1,CASSLAQGTDTQYF,TGCGCCAGCAGCTTGGCTCAGGGCACAGATACGCAGTATTTT
NA,TRBD1,TRBJ1-5,TRBV12-3/TRBV12-4,CASRTGVQPQHF,TGTGCCAGCAGAACAGGGGTGCAGCCCCAGCATTTT
NA,NA,TRBJ1-2,TRBV6-5,CASSYAIGGYGYTF,TGTGCCAGCAGTTACGCGATCGGAGGGTATGGCTACACCTTC
NA,TRBD2,TRBJ2-3,TRBV28,CASRSGTSPDTQYF,TGTGCCAGCAGATCCGGGACTAGCCCAGATACGCAGTATTTT
NA,TRBD1,TRBJ1-2,TRBV3-1/TRBV3-2,CASSQEGIAGGGNYGYTF,TGTGCCAGCAGCCAAGAGGGCATTGCAGGGGGCGGTAACTATGGCTACACCTTC
NA,NA,TRBJ1-6,TRBV7-3,CASSLDPYSPLHF,TGTGCCAGCAGCCTAGACCCTTATTCACCCCTCCACTTT
NA,NA,TRBJ2-5,TRBV28,CASSSTSWRQYF,TGTGCCAGCAGTTCAACTAGTTGGAGGCAGTACTTC
NA,NA,TRBJ1-2,TRBV6-5,CASGGAGRRIYGYTF,TGTGCCAGCGGGGGAGCCGGCCGTAGGATCTATGGCTACACCTTC
NA,TRBD2,TRBJ2-1,TRBV2,CASDPLAGSPEQFF,TGTGCCAGCGATCCGCTAGCGGGATCCCCAGAGCAGTTCTTC
NA,NA,TRBJ1-3,TRBV9,CASSPTAFSGNTIYF,TGTGCCAGCAGCCCCACGGCCTTCTCTGGAAACACCATATATTTT
NA,NA,TRBJ2-2,TRBV6-5,CASSYSRRPNTGELFF,TGTGCCAGCAGTTACTCGAGACGGCCCAACACCGGGGAGCTGTTTTTT
NA,NA,TRBJ2-3,TRBV7-2,CASRLVLSETDTQYF,TGTGCCAGCCGACTAGTTTTGTCCGAGACAGATACGCAGTATTTT
NA,TRBD2,TRBJ2-5,TRBV4-2,CASSLRLAGGPLETQYF,TGTGCCAGCAGCCTCCGACTAGCGGGGGGTCCTTTGGAGACCCAGTACTTC
NA,TRBD1,TRBJ1-1,TRBV3-1/TRBV3-2,CASSQRQGHTEAFF,TGTGCCAGCAGCCAACGACAGGGGCACACTGAAGCTTTCTTT
NA,TRBD1,TRBJ2-2,TRBV10-1,CASSRGTGNTGELFF,TGCGCCAGCAGTCGTGGGACAGGGAACACCGGGGAGCTGTTTTTT
NA,NA,TRBJ1-5,TRBV12-3/TRBV12-4,CASSRQGNQPQHF,TGTGCCAGCAGTCGACAGGGCAATCAGCCCCAGCATTTT
NA,TRBD1,TRBJ1-4,TRBV28,CASSRQGVGEKLFF,TGTGCCAGCAGTCGACAGGGGGTGGGTGAAAAACTGTTTTTT
NA,NA,TRBJ1-2,TRBV6-5,CASSSIAEGYTF,TGTGCCAGCAGTTCCATTGCTGAGGGCTACACCTTC
NA,TRBD1,TRBJ1-1,TRBV9,CASSVTGGNTEAFF,TGTGCCAGCAGCGTGACAGGGGGCAACACTGAAGCTTTCTTT
NA,NA,TRBJ2-3,TRBV7-9,CASSSQGKADTQYF,TGTGCCAGCAGCTCACAGGGAAAGGCGGATACGCAGTATTTT
NA,NA,TRBJ1-5,TRBV6-5,CASTLLPEGPQHF,TGTGCCAGCACCCTCCTCCCCGAGGGGCCCCAGCATTTT
NA,NA,TRBJ1-3,TRBV3-1/TRBV3-2,CASSSTSGNTIYF,TGTGCCAGCAGCAGTACTTCTGGAAACACCATATATTTT